A selection of T cell receptor beta chains follows, all from one sample in a study of blood T cell repertoires in COVID-19. Produced via immunoSEQ multiplex PCR; TCRdb's table is partial and in-frame only. This sample has a few hundred thousand clones, with over 70% found just once. Specimen: PBMCs or T cells enriched from blood (not recorded which). The source of these receptors is a woman in her thirties or forties who had been exposed to COVID-19. The CDR3 runs from the conserved cysteine through the conserved F or W. The order of the fields is CDR3 length, J gene, clone size, V gene, D gene, CDR3 DNA, CDR3 protein. A D gene is named only where the DNA matches it firmly. Clone size, where shown, is once, few, many, or a class for clones that have expanded.

>16|TRBJ2-1|.|TRBV4-1|TRBD1
TGCGCCAGCAGCCTTTGGACAGGGAGCCTCTACAATGAGCAGTTCTTC
CASSLWTGSLYNEQFF
>18|TRBJ1-5|.|TRBV6-8|TRBD1
TGTGCCAATAACGGGCGGACAGGGGTTTTAGTTCGGGATCAGCCCCAGCATTTT
CANNGRTGVLVRDQPQHF
>14|TRBJ2-3|.|TRBV2|TRBD2
TGTGCCAGCATTAGCGGGAGGGCCAAAGATACGCAGTATTTT
CASISGRAKDTQYF
>15|TRBJ1-2|.|TRBV6-6|TRBD1
TGTGCCAGCAGTCGAATAGAGGGCACAGGGGTCGGCTACACCTTC
CASSRIEGTGVGYTF
>15|TRBJ2-1|.|TRBV29-1|TRBD1
TGCAGCGTTGAAGAGCGGGACAGGTACTACAATGAGCAGTTCTTC
CSVEERDRYYNEQFF
>16|TRBJ2-1|.|TRBV9|TRBD1
TGTGCCAGCAGCGCGAAGACAGGGGTTACGTTCAATGAGCAGTTCTTC
CASSAKTGVTFNEQFF
>12|TRBJ1-1|few|TRBV6-5|TRBD1
TGTGCCAGCGGGGCAGGGGGCCAGAGGGCTTTCTTT
CASGAGGQRAFF
>15|TRBJ1-2|.|TRBV11-2|TRBD1
TGTGCCAGCAGCATCCCCCTCAGGGACAGTCCTGGCTACACCTTC
CASSIPLRDSPGYTF
>17|TRBJ2-7|.|TRBV5-6|TRBD2
TGTGCCAGCAGCTTTCCCACCAGCGGGGGGTTATCCTACGAGCAGTACTTC
CASSFPTSGGLSYEQYF
>18|TRBJ2-5|.|TRBV5-6|TRBD2
TGTGCCAGCAGCTTGGTTACCTCTAGCGGGGGAGACCAAGAGACCCAGTACTTC
CASSLVTSSGGDQETQYF
>15|TRBJ1-2|few|TRBV11-3|TRBD1
TGTGCCAGCAGCTTCGGGACAGTGGGGAGCTATGGCTACACCTTC
CASSFGTVGSYGYTF
>16|TRBJ1-1|.|TRBV19|.
TGTGCCAGTAGTACCCGAAGGGACTCTCCCTCGCCTGAAGCTTTCTTT
CASSTRRDSPSPEAFF
>14|TRBJ1-2|.|TRBV18|.
TGTGCCAGCTCACCACCGACAGGAGCCTATGGCTACACCTTC
CASSPPTGAYGYTF
>15|TRBJ1-2|.|TRBV5-1|TRBD1
TGCGCCAGCAGCTTGGTTTCGGACAGGGCACATGGCTACACCTTC
CASSLVSDRAHGYTF
>13|TRBJ1-5|.|TRBV4-3|TRBD1
TGCGCCAGCAGCACCCACAGGGGCCAGCCCCAGCATTTT
CASSTHRGQPQHF
>16|TRBJ1-5|few|TRBV30|TRBD1
TGTGCCTGCACAAAACAAACGGGACAGTTAAATCAGCCCCAGCATTTT
CACTKQTGQLNQPQHF
>17|TRBJ1-1|once|TRBV11-2|.
TGTGCCAGCAGCCCGAATAAGGGGGATACAGTGCACACTGAAGCTTTCTTT
CASSPNKGDTVHTEAFF
>18|TRBJ1-3|.|TRBV7-2|.
TGTGCCAGCAGCTTAGTGGGTGGACAGCCCATCTCTGGAAACACCATATATTTT
CASSLVGGQPISGNTIYF
>15|TRBJ2-2|.|TRBV27|TRBD2
TGTGCCAGCAGCCCACGGGGGGGTGGGAACGGGGAGCTGTTTTTT
CASSPRGGGNGELFF
>15|TRBJ2-5|.|TRBV7-3|.
TGTGCCAGCAGCTTAAACGGGATCGGGGGAGAGACCCAGTACTTC
CASSLNGIGGETQYF
>14|TRBJ1-6|.|TRBV19|.
TGTGCCAGTAGTATAGCGGGTGTAGCTTCACCCCTCCACTTT
CASSIAGVASPLHF
>12|TRBJ2-1|.|TRBV29-1|.
TGCAGCGTTGAGTCAGGGCGGAATGAGCAGTTCTTC
CSVESGRNEQFF
>14|TRBJ1-1|.|TRBV29-1|.
TGCAGCGTTGAAAGGGGTTACAGGGCAGAGGGAGCTTTCTTT
CSVERGYRAEGAFF
>12|TRBJ1-2|few|TRBV6-2/TRBV6-3|.
TGTGCCAGCAGTCTTACTAACTATGGCTACACCTTC
CASSLTNYGYTF
>13|TRBJ1-3|.|TRBV28|.
TGTGCCAGCCTCCAGGGGATGGAACACACCATATATTTT
CASLQGMEHTIYF
>14|TRBJ1-1|.|TRBV6-5|.
TGTGCCAGCTTCGCAGACAGCTTGAACACTGAAGCTTTCTTT
CASFADSLNTEAFF
>13|TRBJ2-5|.|TRBV25-1|.
TGTGCCAGCACCGATGACTGGAAAGAGACCCAGTACTTC
CASTDDWKETQYF
>16|TRBJ2-2|.|TRBV24-1|.
TGTGCCACCAGTGCTGGACAGCCCCCGAACACCGGGGAGCTGTTTTTT
CATSAGQPPNTGELFF
>15|TRBJ2-1|.|TRBV27|TRBD2
TGTGCCAGCAGTTCGCGGCTAGCGGGAGGGAATGAGCAGTTCTTC
CASSSRLAGGNEQFF
>17|TRBJ1-3|.|TRBV4-1|.
TGCGCCAGCAGCCAAGAGAGCTACAGGGCCTCTGGAAACACCATATATTTT
CASSQESYRASGNTIYF
>17|TRBJ1-2|.|TRBV21-1|.
TGTGCCAGCAGCAAAGGTGCCGGGAGGGGGCCTAACTATGGCTACACCTTC
CASSKGAGRGPNYGYTF
>13|TRBJ1-1|.|TRBV19|.
TGTGCCAGTAGTATAGACGGGGGTACTGAAGCTTTCTTT
CASSIDGGTEAFF
>17|TRBJ2-2|.|TRBV18|TRBD2
TGTGCCAGCTCACCATTCGTAACTAGCGGGGACACCGGGGAGCTGTTTTTT
CASSPFVTSGDTGELFF
>13|TRBJ2-7|.|TRBV7-9|.
TGTGCCAGCAGCATTACAGGGATTGTCGAGCAGTACTTC
CASSITGIVEQYF
>15|TRBJ2-6|.|TRBV6-5|TRBD1
TGTGCCAGCAAACAGGGGGAGGCTGGGGCCAACGTCCTGACTTTC
CASKQGEAGANVLTF
>13|TRBJ2-7|.|TRBV9|.
TGTGCCAGCAGCGCCTGGGGGGTTGGCGAGCAGTACTTC
CASSAWGVGEQYF
>18|TRBJ2-3|.|TRBV7-2|TRBD2
TGTGCCAGCAGCTTAGCGCCCTATAGCGGGGGGCACACAGATACGCAGTATTTT
CASSLAPYSGGHTDTQYF